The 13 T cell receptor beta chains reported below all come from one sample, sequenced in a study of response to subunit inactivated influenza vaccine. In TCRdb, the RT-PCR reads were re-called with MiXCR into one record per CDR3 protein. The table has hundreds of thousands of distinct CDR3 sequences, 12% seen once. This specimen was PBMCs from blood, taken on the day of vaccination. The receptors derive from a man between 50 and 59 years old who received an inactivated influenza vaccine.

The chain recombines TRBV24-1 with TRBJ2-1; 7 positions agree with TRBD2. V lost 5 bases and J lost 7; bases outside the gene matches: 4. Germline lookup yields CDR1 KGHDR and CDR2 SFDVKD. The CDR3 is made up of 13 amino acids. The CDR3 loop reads CATSGWEGNEQFF. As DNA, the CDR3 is TGTGCCACCAGTGGGTGGGAGGGTAATGAGCAGTTCTTC.

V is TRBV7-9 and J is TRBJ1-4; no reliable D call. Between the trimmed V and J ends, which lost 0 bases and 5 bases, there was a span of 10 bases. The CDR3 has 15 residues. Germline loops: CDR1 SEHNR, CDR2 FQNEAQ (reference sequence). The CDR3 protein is CASSLAGSTNEKLFF. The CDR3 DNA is TGTGCCAGCAGCTTAGCAGGGTCCACAAATGAAAAACTGTTTTTT.

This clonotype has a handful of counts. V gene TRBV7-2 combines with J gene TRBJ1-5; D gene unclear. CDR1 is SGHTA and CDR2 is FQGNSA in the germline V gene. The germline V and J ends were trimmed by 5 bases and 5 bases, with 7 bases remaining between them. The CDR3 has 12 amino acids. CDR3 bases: TGTGCCAGCAGCATGCCGGATCAGCCCCAGCATTTT. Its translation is CASSMPDQPQHF.

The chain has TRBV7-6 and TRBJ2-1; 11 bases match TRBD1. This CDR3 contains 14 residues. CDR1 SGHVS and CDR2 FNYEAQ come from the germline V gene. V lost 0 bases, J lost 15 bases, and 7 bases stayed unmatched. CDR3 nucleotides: TGTGCCAGCAGCTTAGCCTCCGGGACAGGGGGTATGTTCTTC. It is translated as CASSLASGTGGMFF.

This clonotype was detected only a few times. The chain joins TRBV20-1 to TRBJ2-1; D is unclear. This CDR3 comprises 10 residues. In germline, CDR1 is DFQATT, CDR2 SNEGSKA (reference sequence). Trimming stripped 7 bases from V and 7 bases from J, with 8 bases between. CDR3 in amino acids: CSGSGNEQFF. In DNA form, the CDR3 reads TGCAGTGGGTCGGGTAATGAGCAGTTCTTC.

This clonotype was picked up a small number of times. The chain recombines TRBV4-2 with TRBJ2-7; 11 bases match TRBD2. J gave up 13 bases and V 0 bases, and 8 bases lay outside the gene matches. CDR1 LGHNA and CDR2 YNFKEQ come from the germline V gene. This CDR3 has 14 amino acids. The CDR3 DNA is TGTGCCAGCAGCCAAGATGCTAGCGGGGGGCCAGTTTACTTC. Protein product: CASSQDASGGPVYF.

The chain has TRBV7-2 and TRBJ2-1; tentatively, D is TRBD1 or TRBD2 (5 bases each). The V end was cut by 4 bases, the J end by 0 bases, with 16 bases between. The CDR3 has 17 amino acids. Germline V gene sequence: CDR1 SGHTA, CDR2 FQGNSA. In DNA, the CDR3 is TGTGCCAGCAGCTATGGGGGAGCGGCCCCCTCCTACAATGAGCAGTTCTTC. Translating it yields CASSYGGAAPSYNEQFF.

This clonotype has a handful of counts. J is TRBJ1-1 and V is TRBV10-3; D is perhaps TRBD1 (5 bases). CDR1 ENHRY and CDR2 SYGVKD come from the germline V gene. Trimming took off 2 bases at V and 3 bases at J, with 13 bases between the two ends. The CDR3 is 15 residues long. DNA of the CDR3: TGTGCCATCAGTGAGGAAGGGACGGGGTACACTGAAGCTTTCTTT. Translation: CAISEEGTGYTEAFF.

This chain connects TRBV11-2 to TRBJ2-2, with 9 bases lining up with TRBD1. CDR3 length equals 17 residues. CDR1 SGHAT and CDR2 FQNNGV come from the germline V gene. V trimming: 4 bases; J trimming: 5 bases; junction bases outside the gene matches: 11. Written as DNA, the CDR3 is TGTGCCAGCAGCTCCGACAGGGGGTCCCTCGGTACCGGGGAGCTGTTTTTT. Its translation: CASSSDRGSLGTGELFF.

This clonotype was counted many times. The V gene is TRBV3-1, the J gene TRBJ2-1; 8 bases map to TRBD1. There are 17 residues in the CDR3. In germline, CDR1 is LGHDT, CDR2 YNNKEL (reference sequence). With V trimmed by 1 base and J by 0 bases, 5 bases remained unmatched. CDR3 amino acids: CASSQGTGSSSYNEQFF. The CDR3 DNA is TGTGCCAGCAGCCAAGGGACAGGGTCAAGCTCCTACAATGAGCAGTTCTTC.

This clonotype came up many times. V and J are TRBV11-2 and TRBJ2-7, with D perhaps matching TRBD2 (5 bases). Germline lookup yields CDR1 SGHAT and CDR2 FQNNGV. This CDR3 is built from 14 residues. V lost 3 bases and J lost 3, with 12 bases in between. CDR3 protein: CASSLSFGVYEQYF. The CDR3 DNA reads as TGTGCCAGCAGCTTGAGTTTCGGGGTCTACGAGCAGTACTTC.

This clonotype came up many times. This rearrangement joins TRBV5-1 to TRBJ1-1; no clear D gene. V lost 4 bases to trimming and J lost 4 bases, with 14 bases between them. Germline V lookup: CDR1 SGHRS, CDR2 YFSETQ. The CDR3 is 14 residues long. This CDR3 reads CASSRDNVGTEAFF. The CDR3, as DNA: TGCGCCAGCAGCCGAGACAACGTCGGCACTGAAGCTTTCTTT.

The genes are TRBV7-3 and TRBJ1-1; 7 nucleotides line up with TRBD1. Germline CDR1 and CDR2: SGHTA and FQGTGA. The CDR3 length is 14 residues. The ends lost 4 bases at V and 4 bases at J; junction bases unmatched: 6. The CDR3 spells CASSSGTESTEAFF. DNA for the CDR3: TGTGCCAGCAGCTCCGGGACAGAGAGCACTGAAGCTTTCTTT.